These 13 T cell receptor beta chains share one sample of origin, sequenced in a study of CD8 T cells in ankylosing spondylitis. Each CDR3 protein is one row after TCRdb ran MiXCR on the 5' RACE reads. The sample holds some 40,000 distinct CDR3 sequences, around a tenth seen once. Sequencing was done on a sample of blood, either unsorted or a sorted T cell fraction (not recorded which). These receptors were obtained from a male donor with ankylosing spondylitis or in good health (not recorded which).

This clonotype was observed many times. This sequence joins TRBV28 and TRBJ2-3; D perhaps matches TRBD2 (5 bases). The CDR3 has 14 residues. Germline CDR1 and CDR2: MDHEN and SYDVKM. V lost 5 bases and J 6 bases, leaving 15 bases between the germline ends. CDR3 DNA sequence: TGTGCCAGCAGTACACGACCCGAGCGGGATACGCAGTATTTT. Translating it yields CASSTRPERDTQYF.

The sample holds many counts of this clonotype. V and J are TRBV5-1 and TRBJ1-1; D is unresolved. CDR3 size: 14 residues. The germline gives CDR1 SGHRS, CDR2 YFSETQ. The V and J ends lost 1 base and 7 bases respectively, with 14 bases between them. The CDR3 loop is CASSLMRGDIEAFF. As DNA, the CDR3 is TGCGCCAGCAGCTTGATGCGGGGAGATATTGAAGCTTTCTTT.

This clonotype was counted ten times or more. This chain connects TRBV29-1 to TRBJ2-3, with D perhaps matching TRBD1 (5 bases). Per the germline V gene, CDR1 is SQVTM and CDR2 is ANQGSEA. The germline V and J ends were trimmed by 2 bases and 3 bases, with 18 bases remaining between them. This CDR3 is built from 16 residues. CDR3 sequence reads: CSVELRGFVLTDTQYF. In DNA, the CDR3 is TGCAGCGTTGAATTAAGGGGATTCGTTTTAACAGATACGCAGTATTTT.

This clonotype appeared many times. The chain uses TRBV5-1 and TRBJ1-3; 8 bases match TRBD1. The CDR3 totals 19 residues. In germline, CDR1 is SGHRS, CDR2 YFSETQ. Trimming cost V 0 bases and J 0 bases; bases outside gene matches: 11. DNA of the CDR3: TGCGCCAGCAGCTTGGGAACAGGGGGATCTCTAAGCTCTGGAAACACCATATATTTT. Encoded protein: CASSLGTGGSLSSGNTIYF.

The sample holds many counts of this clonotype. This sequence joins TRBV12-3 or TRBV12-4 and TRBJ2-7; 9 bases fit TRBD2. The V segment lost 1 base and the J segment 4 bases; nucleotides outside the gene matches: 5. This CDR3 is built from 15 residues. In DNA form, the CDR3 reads TGTGCCAGCAGTTTAGTTGGTAGCGGGAGTTACGAGCAGTACTTC. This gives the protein CASSLVGSGSYEQYF.

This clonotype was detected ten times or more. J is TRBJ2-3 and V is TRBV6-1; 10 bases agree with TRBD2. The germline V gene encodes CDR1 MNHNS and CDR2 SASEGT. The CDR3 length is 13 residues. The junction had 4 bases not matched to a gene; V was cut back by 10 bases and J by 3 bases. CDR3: CATGLAETDTQYF. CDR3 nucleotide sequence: TGTGCCACTGGACTAGCGGAGACAGATACGCAGTATTTT.

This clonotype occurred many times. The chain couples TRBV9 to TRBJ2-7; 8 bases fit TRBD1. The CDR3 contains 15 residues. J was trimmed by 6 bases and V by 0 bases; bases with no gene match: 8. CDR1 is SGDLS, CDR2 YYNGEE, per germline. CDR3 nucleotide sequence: TGTGCCAGCAGCGTAGCTCCAGGGGGCCACGGCGAGCAGTACTTC. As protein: CASSVAPGGHGEQYF.

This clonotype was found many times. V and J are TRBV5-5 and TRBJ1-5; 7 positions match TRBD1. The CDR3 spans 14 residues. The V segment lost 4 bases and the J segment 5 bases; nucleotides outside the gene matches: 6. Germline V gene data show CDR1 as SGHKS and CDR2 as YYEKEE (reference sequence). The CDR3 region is CASSMTGSHQPQHF. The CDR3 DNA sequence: TGTGCCAGCAGCATGACAGGGTCTCATCAGCCCCAGCATTTT.

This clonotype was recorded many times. CDR3: CASSPSGLGDYEQYF. CDR3 nucleotide sequence: TGTGCCAGCAGCCCATCCGGACTAGGCGACTACGAGCAGTACTTC. J is TRBJ2-7 and V is TRBV3-1, with TRBD2 matching over 7 bases. Germline V gene sequence: CDR1 LGHDT, CDR2 YNNKEL (reference sequence). The CDR3 loop spans 15 amino acids. V lost 4 bases to trimming and J lost 3 bases; unmatched junction nucleotides: 9.

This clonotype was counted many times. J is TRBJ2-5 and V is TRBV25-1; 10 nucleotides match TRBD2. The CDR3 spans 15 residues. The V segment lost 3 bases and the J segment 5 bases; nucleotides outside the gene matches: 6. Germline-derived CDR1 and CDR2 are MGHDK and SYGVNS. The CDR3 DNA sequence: TGTGCCAGCAGTGAGAGGACTAGCGGAGGGGAGACCCAGTACTTC. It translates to CASSERTSGGETQYF.

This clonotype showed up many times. CDR3 DNA sequence: TGTGCCAGCAGCTTTAAGGAGACCCAGTACTTC. Protein: CASSFKETQYF. The genes are TRBV7-2 and TRBJ2-5; D unresolved. The CDR3 runs 11 residues. Trimming cost V 3 bases and J 5 bases, with 4 bases left between them. CDR1 and CDR2 (germline): SGHTA, FQGNSA.

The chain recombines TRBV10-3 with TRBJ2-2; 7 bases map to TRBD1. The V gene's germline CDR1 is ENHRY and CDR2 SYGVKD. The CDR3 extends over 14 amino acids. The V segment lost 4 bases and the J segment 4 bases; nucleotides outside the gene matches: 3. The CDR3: CAISGQGGTGELFF. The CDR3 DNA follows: TGTGCCATCAGTGGACAGGGCGGCACCGGGGAGCTGTTTTTT.

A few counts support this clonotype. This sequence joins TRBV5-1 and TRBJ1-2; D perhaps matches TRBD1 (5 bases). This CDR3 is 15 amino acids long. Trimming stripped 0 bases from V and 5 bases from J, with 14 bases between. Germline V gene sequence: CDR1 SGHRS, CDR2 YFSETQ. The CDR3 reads CASSLGGTGEYGYTF. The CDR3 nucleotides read TGCGCCAGCAGCTTGGGCGGGACCGGGGAGTATGGCTACACCTTC. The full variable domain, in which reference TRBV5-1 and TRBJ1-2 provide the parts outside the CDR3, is KAGVTQTPRYLIKTRGQQVTLSCSPISGHRSVSWYQQTPGQGLQFLFEYFSETQRNKGNFPGRFSGRQFSNSRSEMNVSTLELGDSALYLCASSLGGTGEYGYTFGSGTRLTVV.